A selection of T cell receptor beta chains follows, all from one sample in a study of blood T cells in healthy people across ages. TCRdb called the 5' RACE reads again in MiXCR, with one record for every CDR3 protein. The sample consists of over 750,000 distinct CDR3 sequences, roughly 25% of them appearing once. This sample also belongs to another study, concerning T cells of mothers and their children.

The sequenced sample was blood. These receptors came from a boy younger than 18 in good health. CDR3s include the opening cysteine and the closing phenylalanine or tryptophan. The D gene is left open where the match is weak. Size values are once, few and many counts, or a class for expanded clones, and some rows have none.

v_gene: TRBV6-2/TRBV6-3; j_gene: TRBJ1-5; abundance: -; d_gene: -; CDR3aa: CASSYSGSRGQPQHF; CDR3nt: TGTGCCAGCAGTTACTCTGGAAGCCGGGGTCAGCCCCAGCATTTT
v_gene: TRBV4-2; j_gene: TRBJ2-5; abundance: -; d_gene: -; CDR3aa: CASSPSMAAQETQYF; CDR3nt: TGTGCCAGCAGCCCCAGTATGGCGGCCCAAGAGACCCAGTACTTC
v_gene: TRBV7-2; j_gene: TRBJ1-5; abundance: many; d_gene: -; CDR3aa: CASSRGRAGNQPQHF; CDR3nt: TGTGCCAGCAGCCGGGGACGTGCGGGCAATCAGCCCCAGCATTTT
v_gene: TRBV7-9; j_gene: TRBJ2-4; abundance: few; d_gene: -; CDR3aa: CASSLGEKNIQYF; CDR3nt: TGTGCCAGCAGCTTAGGGGAAAAAAACATTCAGTACTTC
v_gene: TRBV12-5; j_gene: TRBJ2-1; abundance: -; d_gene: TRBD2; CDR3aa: CASGFRQGTSDEQFF; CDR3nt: TGTGCTAGTGGTTTCCGACAAGGGACTAGCGATGAGCAGTTCTTC
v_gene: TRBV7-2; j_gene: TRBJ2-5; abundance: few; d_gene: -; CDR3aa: CASSLFPGRETQYF; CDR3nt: TGTGCCAGCAGCTTATTTCCCGGGAGAGAGACCCAGTACTTC
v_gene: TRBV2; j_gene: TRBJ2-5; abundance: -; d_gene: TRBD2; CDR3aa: CASSGLLAGGKETQYF; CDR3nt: TGTGCCAGCAGTGGCCTCCTAGCGGGAGGGAAAGAGACCCAGTACTTC
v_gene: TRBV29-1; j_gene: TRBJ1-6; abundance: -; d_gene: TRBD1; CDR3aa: CSVGTGGDSPLHF; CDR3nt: TGCAGCGTCGGAACAGGGGGGGATTCACCCCTCCACTTT
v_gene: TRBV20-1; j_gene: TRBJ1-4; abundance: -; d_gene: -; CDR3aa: CSADDPGGEKLFF; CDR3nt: TGCAGTGCTGACGACCCGGGCGGTGAAAAACTGTTTTTT
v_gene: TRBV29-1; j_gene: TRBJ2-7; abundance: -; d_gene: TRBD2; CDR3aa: CSVFGGGSYEQYF; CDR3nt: TGCAGCGTTTTTGGCGGGGGATCCTACGAGCAGTACTTC
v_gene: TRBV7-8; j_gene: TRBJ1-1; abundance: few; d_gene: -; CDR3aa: CASSSRRVRMNTEAFF; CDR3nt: TGTGCCAGCAGCTCCCGCCGGGTGAGGATGAACACTGAAGCTTTCTTT
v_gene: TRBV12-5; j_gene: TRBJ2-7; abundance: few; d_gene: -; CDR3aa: CASAQSGLEQYF; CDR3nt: TGTGCTAGTGCTCAATCAGGCCTCGAGCAGTACTTC
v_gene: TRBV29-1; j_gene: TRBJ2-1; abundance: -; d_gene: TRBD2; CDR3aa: CSVDQTSGSDEQFF; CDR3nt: TGCAGCGTTGACCAAACTAGCGGGAGTGATGAGCAGTTCTTC
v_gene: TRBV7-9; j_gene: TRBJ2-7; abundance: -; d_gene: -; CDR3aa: CASSYAPGQVEYEQYF; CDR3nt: TGTGCCAGCAGTTACGCACCGGGACAAGTAGAATACGAGCAGTACTTC
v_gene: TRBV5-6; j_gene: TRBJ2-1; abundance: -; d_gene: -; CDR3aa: CASSLVGEYNEQFF; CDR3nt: TGTGCCAGCAGCTTGGTTGGAGAGTACAATGAGCAGTTCTTC
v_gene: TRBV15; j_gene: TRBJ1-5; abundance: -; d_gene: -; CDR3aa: CATSRDRVQPQHF; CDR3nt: TGTGCCACCAGCAGAGACAGGGTTCAGCCCCAGCATTTT
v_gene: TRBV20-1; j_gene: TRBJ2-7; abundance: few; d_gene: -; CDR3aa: CSARDQAVYEQYF; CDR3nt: TGCAGTGCTAGGGACCAGGCGGTCTACGAGCAGTACTTC
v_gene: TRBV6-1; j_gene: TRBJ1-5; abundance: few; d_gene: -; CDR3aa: CASSANRVESNQPQHF; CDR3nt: TGTGCCAGCAGTGCAAACAGGGTTGAAAGCAATCAGCCCCAGCATTTT
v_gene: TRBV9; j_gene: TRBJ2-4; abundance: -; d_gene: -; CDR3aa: CASSVKGSGNIQYF; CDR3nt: TGTGCCAGCAGCGTAAAGGGTAGTGGAAACATTCAGTACTTC
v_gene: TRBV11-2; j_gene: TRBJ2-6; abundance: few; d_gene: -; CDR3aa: CASSWHLLLKRDSGANVLTF; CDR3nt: TGTGCCAGCAGCTGGCATTTGCTCCTAAAAAGGGACTCTGGGGCCAACGTCCTGACTTTC
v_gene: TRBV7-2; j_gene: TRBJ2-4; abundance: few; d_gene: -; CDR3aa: CASSPPGVAGRNIQYF; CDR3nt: TGTGCCAGCAGCCCTCCCGGGGTGGCAGGTCGGAACATTCAGTACTTC
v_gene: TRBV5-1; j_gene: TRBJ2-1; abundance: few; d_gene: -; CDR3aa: CASSLDPGAWEQFF; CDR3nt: TGCGCCAGCAGCTTGGATCCGGGGGCCTGGGAGCAGTTCTTC
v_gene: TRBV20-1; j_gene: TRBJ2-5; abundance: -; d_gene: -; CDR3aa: CSGQRGTQYF; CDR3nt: TGCAGTGGGCAACGGGGGACCCAGTACTTC
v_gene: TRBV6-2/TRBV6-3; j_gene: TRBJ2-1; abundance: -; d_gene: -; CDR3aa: CASSESSYNEQFF; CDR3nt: TGTGCCAGCAGCGAGAGCTCCTACAATGAGCAGTTCTTC
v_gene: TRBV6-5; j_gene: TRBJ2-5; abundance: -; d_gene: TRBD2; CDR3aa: CASSLQTSGGTTQYF; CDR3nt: TGTGCCAGCAGTTTGCAGACTAGCGGGGGGACTACCCAGTACTTC
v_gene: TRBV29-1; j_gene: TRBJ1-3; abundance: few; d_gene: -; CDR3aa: CSVGEGETIYF; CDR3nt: TGCAGCGTTGGTGAGGGGGAGACCATATATTTT
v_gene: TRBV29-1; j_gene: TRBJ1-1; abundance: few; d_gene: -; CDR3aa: CSVDGVVLNTEAFF; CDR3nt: TGCAGCGTTGATGGTGTAGTATTAAACACTGAAGCTTTCTTT
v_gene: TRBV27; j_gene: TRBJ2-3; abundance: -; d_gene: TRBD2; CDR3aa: CASSREGRLATDTQYF; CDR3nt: TGTGCCAGCTCACGGGAGGGCCGTTTGGCGACAGATACGCAGTATTTT
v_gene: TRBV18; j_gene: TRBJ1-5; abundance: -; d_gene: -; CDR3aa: CASSNEGSNQPQHF; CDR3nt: TGTGCCAGCTCAAATGAGGGGAGCAATCAGCCCCAGCATTTT
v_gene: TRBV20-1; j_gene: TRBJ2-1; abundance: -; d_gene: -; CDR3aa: CSAIQNIGKTYNEQFF; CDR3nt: TGCAGTGCTATCCAAAACATAGGTAAAACCTACAATGAGCAGTTCTTC
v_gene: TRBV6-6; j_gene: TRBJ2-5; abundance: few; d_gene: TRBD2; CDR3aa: CASSPGLAPAVETQYF; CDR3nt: TGTGCCAGCAGCCCCGGACTAGCTCCCGCGGTAGAGACCCAGTACTTC
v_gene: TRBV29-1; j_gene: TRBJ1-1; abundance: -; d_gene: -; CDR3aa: CSAQGRKAFF; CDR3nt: TGCAGCGCCCAGGGGAGGAAAGCTTTCTTT
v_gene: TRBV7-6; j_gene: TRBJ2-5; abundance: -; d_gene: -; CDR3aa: CASSLVQGTFAGETQYF; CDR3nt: TGTGCCAGCAGCTTAGTGCAGGGGACATTCGCCGGGGAGACCCAGTACTTC
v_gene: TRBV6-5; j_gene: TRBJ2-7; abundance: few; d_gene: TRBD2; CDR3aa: CASSLPGLAGEQYF; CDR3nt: TGTGCCAGCAGCTTGCCGGGACTAGCGGGCGAGCAGTACTTC
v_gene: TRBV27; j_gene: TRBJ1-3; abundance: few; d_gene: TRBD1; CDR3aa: CASSTGTGVGNTIYF; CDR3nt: TGTGCCAGCAGCACCGGGACAGGGGTTGGAAACACCATATATTTT
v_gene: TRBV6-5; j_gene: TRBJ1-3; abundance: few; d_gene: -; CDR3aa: CASSYAALATVSGNTIYF; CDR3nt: TGTGCCAGCAGTTACGCCGCTTTAGCAACGGTCTCTGGAAACACCATATATTTT
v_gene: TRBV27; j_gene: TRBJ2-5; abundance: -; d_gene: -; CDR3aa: CASSLSSNRETQYF; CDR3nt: TGTGCCAGCAGTTTATCTTCTAACCGAGAGACCCAGTACTTC
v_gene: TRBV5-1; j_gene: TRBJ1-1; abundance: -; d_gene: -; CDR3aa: CASSLDGSNTEAFF; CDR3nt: TGCGCCAGCAGCTTGGATGGCAGTAACACTGAAGCTTTCTTT
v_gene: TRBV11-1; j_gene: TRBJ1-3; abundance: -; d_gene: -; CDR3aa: CASSLRARSSGNTIYF; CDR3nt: TGTGCCAGCAGCTTAAGAGCACGGAGCTCTGGAAACACCATATATTTT
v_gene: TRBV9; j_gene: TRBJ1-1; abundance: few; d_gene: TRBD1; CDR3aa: CASSAQTGGRSEAFF; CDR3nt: TGTGCCAGCAGCGCACAAACAGGGGGCCGGAGTGAAGCTTTCTTT
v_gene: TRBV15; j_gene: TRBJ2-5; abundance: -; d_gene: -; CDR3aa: CATSKIAAQETQYF; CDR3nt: TGTGCCACCAGCAAAATAGCGGCACAAGAGACCCAGTACTTC
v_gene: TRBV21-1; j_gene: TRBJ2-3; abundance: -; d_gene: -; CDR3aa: CASSKALLAGGSTDTQYF; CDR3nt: TGTGCCAGCAGCAAAGCGCTACTAGCGGGTGGGAGCACAGATACGCAGTATTTT
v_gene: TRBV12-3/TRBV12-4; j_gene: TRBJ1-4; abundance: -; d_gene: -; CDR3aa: CASSRTSATNEKLFF; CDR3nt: TGTGCCAGCAGTCGGACAAGTGCAACTAATGAAAAACTGTTTTTT
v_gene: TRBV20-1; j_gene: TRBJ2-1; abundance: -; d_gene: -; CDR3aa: CSARRGEIYNEQFF; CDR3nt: TGCAGTGCTAGGCGCGGGGAGATTTACAATGAGCAGTTCTTC
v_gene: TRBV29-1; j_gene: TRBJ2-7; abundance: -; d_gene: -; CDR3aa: CSVASSLKGEQYF; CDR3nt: TGCAGCGTTGCCTCTAGTTTGAAGGGGGAGCAGTACTTC
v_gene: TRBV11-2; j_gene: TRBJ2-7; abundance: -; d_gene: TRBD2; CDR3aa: CASSLDAGGPYEQYF; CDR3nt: TGTGCCAGCAGCTTAGATGCGGGAGGGCCTTACGAGCAGTACTTC
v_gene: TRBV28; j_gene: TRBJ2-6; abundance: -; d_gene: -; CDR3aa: CASSLPTTVVLTF; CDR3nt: TGTGCCAGCAGTTTACCGACGACAGTCGTCCTGACTTTC
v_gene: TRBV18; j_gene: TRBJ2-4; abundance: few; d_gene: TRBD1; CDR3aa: CASSPTGQGFGKNIQYF; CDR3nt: TGTGCCAGCTCACCGACGGGACAGGGTTTTGGCAAAAACATTCAGTACTTC
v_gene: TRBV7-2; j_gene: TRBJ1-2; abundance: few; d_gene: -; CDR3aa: CASSLGRAAPGFGYTF; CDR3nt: TGTGCCAGCAGCTTAGGAAGGGCAGCACCGGGGTTCGGCTACACCTTC
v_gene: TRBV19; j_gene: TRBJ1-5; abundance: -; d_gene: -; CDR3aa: CASSIAGSLTHF; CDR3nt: TGTGCCAGTAGTATAGCGGGCAGCCTAACCCATTTT
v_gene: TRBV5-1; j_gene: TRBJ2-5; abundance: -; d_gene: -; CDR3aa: CASSFVSEQETQYF; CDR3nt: TGCGCCAGCAGCTTCGTCAGCGAGCAAGAGACCCAGTACTTC
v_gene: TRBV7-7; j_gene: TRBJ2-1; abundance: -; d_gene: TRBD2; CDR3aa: CASSLVASGRARFYNEQFF; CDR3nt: TGTGCTAGCAGCTTAGTAGCCAGCGGGAGGGCCCGATTCTACAATGAGCAGTTCTTC
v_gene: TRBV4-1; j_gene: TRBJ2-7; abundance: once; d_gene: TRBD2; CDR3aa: CASSPGGLAGGISYEQYF; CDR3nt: TGCGCCAGCAGCCCGGGAGGACTAGCGGGAGGGATCTCCTACGAGCAGTACTTC
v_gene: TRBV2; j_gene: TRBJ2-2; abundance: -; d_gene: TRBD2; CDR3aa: CASREWGGGTGELFF; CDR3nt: TGCGCCAGCAGAGAATGGGGGGGAGGAACCGGGGAGCTGTTTTTT
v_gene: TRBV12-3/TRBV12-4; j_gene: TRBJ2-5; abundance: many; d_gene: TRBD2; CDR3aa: CASSPPGLAEETQYF; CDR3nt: TGTGCCAGCAGCCCCCCGGGACTAGCGGAAGAGACCCAGTACTTC
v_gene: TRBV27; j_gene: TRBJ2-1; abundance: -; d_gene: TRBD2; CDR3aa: CASSKRLAGGLDEQFF; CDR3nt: TGTGCCAGCAGTAAACGACTAGCGGGAGGACTGGATGAGCAGTTCTTC
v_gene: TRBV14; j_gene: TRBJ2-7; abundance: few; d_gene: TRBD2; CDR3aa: CASSQDGTSGGRYEQYF; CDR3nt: TGTGCCAGCAGCCAAGATGGGACTAGCGGGGGGCGATACGAGCAGTACTTC